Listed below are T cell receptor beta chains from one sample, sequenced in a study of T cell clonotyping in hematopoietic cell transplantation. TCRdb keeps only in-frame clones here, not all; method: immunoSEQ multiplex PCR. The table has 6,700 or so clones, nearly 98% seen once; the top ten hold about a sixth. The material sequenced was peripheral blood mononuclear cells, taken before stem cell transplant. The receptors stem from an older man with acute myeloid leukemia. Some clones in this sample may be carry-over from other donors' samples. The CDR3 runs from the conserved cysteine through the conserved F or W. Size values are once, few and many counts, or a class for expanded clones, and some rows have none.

cdr3_aa: CASSLRAGAVTGELFF; clone_size: .; v_call: TRBV7-3; j_call: TRBJ2-2
cdr3_aa: CAISDTGGGHEKLFF; clone_size: .; v_call: TRBV10-3; j_call: TRBJ1-4
cdr3_aa: CASSPGGLAVEQFF; clone_size: .; v_call: TRBV7-3; j_call: TRBJ2-1
cdr3_aa: CASSRRLQGSSYNEQFF; clone_size: once; v_call: TRBV4-3; j_call: TRBJ2-1
cdr3_aa: CASSLRSGVATEAFF; clone_size: .; v_call: TRBV5-1; j_call: TRBJ1-1
cdr3_aa: CSARTSYEQYF; clone_size: .; v_call: TRBV20-1; j_call: TRBJ2-7
cdr3_aa: CAWSVQGDSPLHF; clone_size: .; v_call: TRBV30; j_call: TRBJ1-6
cdr3_aa: CASSLGGQGQALYGYTF; clone_size: once; v_call: TRBV5-4; j_call: TRBJ1-2
cdr3_aa: CASSGRMGQETQYF; clone_size: .; v_call: TRBV5-1; j_call: TRBJ2-5
cdr3_aa: CASSRRASPDTQYF; clone_size: once; v_call: TRBV11-3; j_call: TRBJ2-3
cdr3_aa: CAWSVGQENGELFF; clone_size: .; v_call: TRBV30; j_call: TRBJ2-2
cdr3_aa: CASSTGLPVDEQYF; clone_size: .; v_call: TRBV19; j_call: TRBJ2-7
cdr3_aa: CASSLGTPSADTQYF; clone_size: .; v_call: TRBV7-6; j_call: TRBJ2-3
cdr3_aa: CASSGGRGRQTQYF; clone_size: .; v_call: TRBV11-3; j_call: TRBJ2-5
cdr3_aa: CASSPAYNQPQHF; clone_size: .; v_call: TRBV2; j_call: TRBJ1-5
cdr3_aa: CASSAGTGRTGELFF; clone_size: .; v_call: TRBV5-4; j_call: TRBJ2-2
cdr3_aa: CASSGGKGDTQYF; clone_size: .; v_call: TRBV19; j_call: TRBJ2-3
cdr3_aa: CSVDGPGNTIYF; clone_size: .; v_call: TRBV29-1; j_call: TRBJ1-3
cdr3_aa: CASSLAYHRDSYYGYTF; clone_size: .; v_call: TRBV13; j_call: TRBJ1-2
cdr3_aa: CASSYDRDRGFLEQYF; clone_size: .; v_call: TRBV6-5; j_call: TRBJ2-7
cdr3_aa: CASSMGTASGNTIYF; clone_size: .; v_call: TRBV19; j_call: TRBJ1-3
cdr3_aa: CASSYSGTGVADTQYF; clone_size: .; v_call: TRBV6-6; j_call: TRBJ2-3
cdr3_aa: CASSNAIYEQYF; clone_size: .; v_call: TRBV6-6; j_call: TRBJ2-7
cdr3_aa: CASTAQETQYF; clone_size: .; v_call: TRBV27; j_call: TRBJ2-5
cdr3_aa: CASSSGDSGKTQYF; clone_size: .; v_call: TRBV19; j_call: TRBJ2-5
cdr3_aa: CASSGITQIRGYGYTF; clone_size: .; v_call: TRBV25-1; j_call: TRBJ1-2
cdr3_aa: CASSFGAQSNYGYTF; clone_size: .; v_call: TRBV5-6; j_call: TRBJ1-2
cdr3_aa: CASSPPGLAADTQYF; clone_size: .; v_call: TRBV6-5; j_call: TRBJ2-3
cdr3_aa: CAISEATDSTDTQYF; clone_size: .; v_call: TRBV10-3; j_call: TRBJ2-3
cdr3_aa: CASSVEQGGGYEQYF; clone_size: .; v_call: TRBV9; j_call: TRBJ2-7
cdr3_aa: CAWREFAGSSNQPQHF; clone_size: .; v_call: TRBV30; j_call: TRBJ1-5
cdr3_aa: CASSSRDRVSYEQYF; clone_size: .; v_call: TRBV5-6; j_call: TRBJ2-7
cdr3_aa: CASSLSAQPLDTQYF; clone_size: .; v_call: TRBV7-7; j_call: TRBJ2-3
cdr3_aa: CASRGTSGGQNYEQYF; clone_size: .; v_call: TRBV10-2; j_call: TRBJ2-7
cdr3_aa: CAWSRVRNTGELFF; clone_size: once; v_call: TRBV30; j_call: TRBJ2-2
cdr3_aa: CASSPTGLREPSYEQYF; clone_size: .; v_call: TRBV9; j_call: TRBJ2-7
cdr3_aa: CASSQEGTNYGYTF; clone_size: .; v_call: TRBV4-3; j_call: TRBJ1-2
cdr3_aa: CAWRGARETQYF; clone_size: .; v_call: TRBV30; j_call: TRBJ2-5
cdr3_aa: CASGPHTGELFF; clone_size: few; v_call: TRBV12-5; j_call: TRBJ2-2
cdr3_aa: CSVLRDRGGTEAFF; clone_size: .; v_call: TRBV29-1; j_call: TRBJ1-1
cdr3_aa: CSVGEMTGFTEAFF; clone_size: .; v_call: TRBV29-1; j_call: TRBJ1-1
cdr3_aa: CASSREGQRYEQYF; clone_size: .; v_call: TRBV5-1; j_call: TRBJ2-7